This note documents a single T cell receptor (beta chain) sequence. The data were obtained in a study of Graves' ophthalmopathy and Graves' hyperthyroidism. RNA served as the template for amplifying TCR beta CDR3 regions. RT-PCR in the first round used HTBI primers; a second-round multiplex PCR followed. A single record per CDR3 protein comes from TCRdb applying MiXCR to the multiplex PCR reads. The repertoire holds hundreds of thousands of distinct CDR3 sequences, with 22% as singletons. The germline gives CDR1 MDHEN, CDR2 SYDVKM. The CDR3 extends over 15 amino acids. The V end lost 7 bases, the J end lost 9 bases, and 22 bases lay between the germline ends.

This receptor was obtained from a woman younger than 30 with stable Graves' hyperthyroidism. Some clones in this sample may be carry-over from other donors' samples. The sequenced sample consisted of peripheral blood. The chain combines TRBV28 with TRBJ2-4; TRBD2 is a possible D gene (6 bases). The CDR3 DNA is TGTGCCAGCACTCCCCCCGGCGGGGCTTTGGGCATTCAGTACTTC. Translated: CASTPPGGALGIQYF. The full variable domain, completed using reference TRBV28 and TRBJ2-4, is DVKVTQSSRYLVKRTGEKVFLECVQDMDHENMFWYRQDPGLGLRLIYFSYDVKMKEKGDIPEGYSVSREKKERFSLILESASTNQTSMYLCASTPPGGALGIQYFGAGTRLSVL.